One TCR beta chain is described in this entry. Its cognate antigen has yet to be identified. In the same sample, other DNA sequences code for this CDR3. These data come from a study of cytomegalovirus exposure and HLA in healthy donors (dated by TCRdb to about 2017). Background on the whole study: An earlier analysis of roughly 500 of the donors reported over 250 Gb of sequence data and some 110 million unique TCR beta sequences obtained from approximately 180 million T cells. The study profiled the T cell repertoires of 666 subjects by immunosequencing and related them to cytomegalovirus serostatus. HLA typing covered class I and class II loci at four-digit resolution. Every repertoire in the discovery cohort had been generated on one and the same sequencing platform. In a later genetic analysis, genome-wide SNP genotypes for about three fifths of the 666 donors were used, and that subset was treated as a discovery cohort. The aim of the study was to test whether cataloging public T cell receptors could identify signatures of past pathogen exposure. Among a few hundred genotyped donors of the cohort, an average of approximately 250,000 unique TCR beta nucleotide sequences were sequenced per donor, roughly 18% of them non-productive. To decide whether each TCR beta V gene segment behaved as functional or pseudogenic, an earlier analysis of approximately 600 of the donors relied on high-throughput TCR beta sequencing. Roughly 300 gigabases of sequencing data and about 92 million unique TCR sequences made up an early release that covered around 640 HLA-typed donors. A later analysis re-examined previously published TCR beta repertoires from roughly 720 donors and added high-resolution HLA genotyping to investigate patterns of TCR occurrence. Along with the approximately 700-subject first cohort, a separate validation cohort of over 90 different subjects was used. Among the roughly 400 genotyped donors, 81% belonged to the genetic ancestry cluster associated with self-reported Caucasian donors. The later analysis used no new phenotypic data to find candidate immune exposures, relying instead on TCR beta sequences and their occurrence across donors. Because of strong linkage in the cohort, five DR-DQ haplotypes were treated as single units for association and clustering. To predict cytomegalovirus infection status, the study combined high-throughput TCR immunosequencing, statistical association of individual TCRs with disease status, and machine learning. Donor age, sex, ethnicity and CMV serostatus were collected together with the repertoire data. Typing coverage differed by locus: A, B, C, DRB1 and DQB1 were typed in about 620-640 donors, DQA1 in about 500, DPA1 in nearly 610, and DPB1 in 472.

What the research found in general, with its limitations: Immune exposure information for the cohort was limited to CMV serostatus. Linkage disequilibrium might explain the correlated functional status among segregating V segments, but an unknown experimental factor could not be excluded. An association between a missense DCLRE1C variant and V-gene and J-gene trimming of TCR beta chains was found in a later genetic analysis and replicated in an independent cohort. A total of 150 to 200 TCR beta chains were listed by the study as associated with cytomegalovirus. The cohort was sequenced for TCR beta chains only, and without alpha or paired-chain data the features that could be detected were limited. Presence/absence analyses assumed roughly uniform sequencing depth across donors, an assumption that may not hold. Most TCR sequences were seen in very few donors, while some public TCRs were found in many individuals. In both the original and validation cohorts, the classifier was reported to diagnose cytomegalovirus status with high specificity and sensitivity. Specific HLA alleles were associated with about 17,000 TCR beta sequences at a false discovery rate of 0.05 in a later analysis. A later analysis found that TCR association rates varied across HLA loci, with DRB1 alleles showing the most associated TCRs and HLA-C alleles the fewest. A further reported finding was that TCR beta sequences accurately predicted the HLA-A and HLA-B alleles for most subjects in the first cohort. When HLA alleles, especially DR and DQ, strongly co-occurred, TCR associations were difficult to assign to individual alleles. The authors suggested that the approach could potentially be generalized to other disease states and immunological phenotypes. A later analysis found that HLA-associated TCR beta chains were more clonally expanded and had lower generation probabilities than equally common non-associated chains. Because some donors lacked HLA typing at each locus, the association tests relied only on the typed subset. In a later analysis, several top co-occurrence clusters were reported to appear linked to parvovirus B19, influenza, CMV and Epstein-Barr virus. In an earlier analysis of 587 of the donors, most TCR beta V segments appeared in productive rearrangements about 90% or about 30% of the time, broadly matching IMGT annotations. About 15 rarely observed V segments, including chromosome 9 orphons, were excluded from the earlier analysis of about 500 of the donors because counts were too low. A few of the identified cytomegalovirus-associated TCR beta chains were confirmed in vitro to be specific for cytomegalovirus antigens. A cluster of highly shared sequence variants was judged likely to represent a technical artifact of the sequencing pipeline. Compared with the approximately 670-donor mean, donors in an Asian-associated ancestry cluster had fewer N-insertions in productive TCRs, according to a later genetic analysis. In a later analysis, most CMV-associated TCR beta chains were found to appear HLA-restricted, with HLA associations seemingly driven largely by CMV exposure. Some IMGT-functional V segments, including TRBV6-2 and TRBV6-3, could not be distinguished by the 87-base-pair reads and were therefore excluded.

The germline V gene (reference sequence) sets CDR1 to MNHEY and CDR2 to SMNVEV. Cut back by 7 bases and 1 base, the V and J ends lie 11 bases apart. From the cysteine through the phenylalanine, the CDR3 covers 14 amino acids. Solely the CDR3 DNA is kept, with 42 bases framed from the first base. The cohort consisted of hundreds of healthy bone marrow donors. At the time of sampling, every cohort member was nominally healthy, though immune exposures that went unrecorded were likely present. The donor tested CMV seropositive, placing the donor among the 290 or so seropositive members of the cohort. A peripheral blood sample was provided by each donor, and peripheral blood mononuclear cells were used for TCR beta sequencing. Genomic DNA was extracted from the blood cell samples with the Qiagen DNeasy Blood Extraction Kit. Receptor amplification or capture employed the immunoSEQ multiplex PCR assay. A mixture of 60 forward primers for TCR Vbeta segments and 13 reverse primers for TCR Jbeta segments was used in the multiplex PCR. A multiplex PCR assay on genomic DNA amplified the CDR3 region of rearranged TCR beta genes. Amplified TCR beta libraries were sequenced as 87-base-pair reads on the Illumina HiSeq System. Per the source publication's procedure: In a later analysis, tens of millions of unique TCR beta chains were counted across the 500 to 850 repertoires, and around 11 million of these chains were shared by at least two donors. Raw reads were error-corrected and collapsed into unique sequences with a nearest-neighbor algorithm that merged closely related sequences to remove PCR and sequencing errors. To assign V, D and J gene segments, CDR3 sequences were aligned to IMGT reference sequences. For a sequence to be retained, a match of at least six nucleotides was required to both a V gene segment and a J gene segment. A rearrangement was called productive if the CDR3 had no stop codons and remained in frame with V and J, and every other rearrangement was called non-productive. CDR3 was defined by IMGT convention, running from the second conserved V-encoded cysteine to the conserved J-encoded phenylalanine. The earlier analysis of some 550 of the donors excluded any sequence lacking an unambiguous match to a single V gene segment. In an earlier analysis of 450 to 750 of the donors, a V segment was called functional when productive rearrangements were above 56.7%, and segregating when the standard deviation between donors exceeded 5%. A statistical classification framework was built to diagnose cytomegalovirus status from the catalog of TCR beta chain sequences. In a later analysis, TCR nucleotide sequences were compared against IMGT/GENE-DB human TR gene sequences so that V and J genes could be assigned. The TCRdist pipeline was used in a later analysis to assign CDR3 sequences and most-parsimonious VDJ recombination scenarios. In a later analysis, each TCR beta chain was defined by its CDR3 amino acid sequence together with its V-gene family, and reads without a unique V-gene family were excluded. To address suspected cross-contamination and a sequencing artifact, a later analysis removed 450 to 700 highly shared, low-generation-probability nucleotide sequences. In a later analysis, a clonal expansion index was calculated for each public chain from normalized within-repertoire ranks of inferred template counts. Generation probabilities in a later analysis came from a VDJ recombination model fitted to out-of-frame rearrangements, and those results were checked against IGoR. Hypergeometric tests were used in a later analysis to score TCR-TCR, TCR-HLA and TCR-CMV co-occurrence, with a repertoire-size bias correction applied to the TCR pairs. To estimate false discovery rates, a later analysis permuted the HLA or CMV assignments 20 times. In a later analysis, co-occurring TCRs were grouped using DBSCAN, and TCRdist sequence similarity was added for clustering within HLA-allele-positive subsets. Co-occurrence clustering excluded repertoires with fewer than 30,000 or more than 120,000 public chains, plus five with anomalous nucleotide sharing. TCRdb obtained this table from immuneACCESS and retained in-frame rearrangements with V and J assigned. These tables miss some clones; where compared with another copy, unresolved V genes account for less than half of the shortfall, and the remainder is unexplained. V and J calls and clone size are as listed in that table; D and trimming were resolved from the DNA. The table held for this sample gives around 200,000 clones. The ten largest clones capture about 1% of the sample.

The rearrangement joined TRBV27 to TRBJ2-1; the D segment could be TRBD2, given 6 matching bases. The clonotype comes from a woman in her 30s in good health and CMV-seropositive. Sequenced sample: PBMCs. The DNA is TGTGCCAGCACCCCAGGAGGGTCCTACAATGAGCAGTTCTTC. Translated, it reads CASTPGGSYNEQFF.